This TCR beta chain is from a study of OX40 agonist ivuxolimab in advanced cancers. Study-wide context: Patients were treated with intravenous ivuxolimab, dosed at 0.01 to 10 mg/kg and infused every 2 weeks. Enrolled patients in dose escalation had cancers that were hepatocellular carcinoma, melanoma, renal cell or head and neck cancer. The dose-escalation cohort was about 80% male, with a mean age of approximately 62 years, ranging roughly 20 to 80.

Drawing of blood for sampling happened at baseline, at cycle 4 day 1, and at cycle 7 day 1. Sequencing used immunoSEQ multiplex PCR; TCRdb keeps in-frame clones, though not all of them. The top ten hold 2% to 2.5% of the sample, which has approximately 50,000 clones, 75% to 80% seen once. V gave up 0 bases and J gave up 4 bases, with 7 bases separating them. This CDR3 has 13 amino acids. Germline assignment: CDR1 SGHRS and CDR2 YFSETQ. Sample: CD4+ or CD8+ T cells sorted from blood, taken in a trial of the OX40 agonist ivuxolimab. The gene calls are TRBV5-1 and TRBJ1-2; D not resolved. The clonotype was recovered from an adult with an advanced solid tumor such as melanoma, head and neck, liver or kidney cancer. In nucleotides, the CDR3 is TGCGCCAGCAGCTTGGAACGTAGCTATGGCTACACCTTC. This gives the protein CASSLERSYGYTF.